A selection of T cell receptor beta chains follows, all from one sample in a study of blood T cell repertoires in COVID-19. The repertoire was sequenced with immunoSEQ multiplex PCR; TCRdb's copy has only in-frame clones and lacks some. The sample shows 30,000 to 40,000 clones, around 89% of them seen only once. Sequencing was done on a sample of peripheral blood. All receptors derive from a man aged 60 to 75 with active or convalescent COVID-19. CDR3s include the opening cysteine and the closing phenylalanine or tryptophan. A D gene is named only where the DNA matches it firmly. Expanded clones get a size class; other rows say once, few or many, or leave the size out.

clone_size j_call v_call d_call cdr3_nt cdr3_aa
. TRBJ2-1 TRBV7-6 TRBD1 TGTGCCAGCAGCGTTATGTCCGGGACAGGGGCTTACAATGAGCAGTTCTTC CASSVMSGTGAYNEQFF
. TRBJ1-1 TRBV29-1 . TGCAGCGTTGACAGGGGAACTGAAGCTTTCTTT CSVDRGTEAFF
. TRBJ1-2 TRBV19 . TGTGCCAGTAGTATACTCTTGTCAGGGGCCAAGAAGGGCTACACCTTC CASSILLSGAKKGYTF
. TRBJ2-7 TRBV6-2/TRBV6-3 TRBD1 TGTGCCAGCAGTGACAGGGGGCGCTCCTACGAGCAGTACTTC CASSDRGRSYEQYF
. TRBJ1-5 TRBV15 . TGTGCCACCAGCCGACAGTTGGGTCAGCCCCAGCATTTT CATSRQLGQPQHF
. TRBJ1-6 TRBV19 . TGTGCCAGTAGGGACAAAACGGCGAATAATTCACCCCTCCACTTT CASRDKTANNSPLHF
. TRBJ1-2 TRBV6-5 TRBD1 TGTGCCAGCAGCCCGACAGGGAATGGCTACACCTTC CASSPTGNGYTF
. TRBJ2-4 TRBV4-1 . TGCGCCAGCACGGACCAGGGCACTGGGGCCAAAAACATTCAGTACTTC CASTDQGTGAKNIQYF
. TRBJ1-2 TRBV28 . TGTGCCAGCAGTTTACCGGGGTTCTATGGCTACACCTTC CASSLPGFYGYTF
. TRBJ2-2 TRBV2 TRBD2 TGTGCCAGCACCAAGTCGGTAGCGGGAGGGAACACCGGGGAGCTGTTTTTT CASTKSVAGGNTGELFF
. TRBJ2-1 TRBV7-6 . TGTGCCAGCAGCTTAGACGCCCCCGGTTGGCGGGAAGTCCCCTACAATGAGCAGTTCTTC CASSLDAPGWREVPYNEQFF
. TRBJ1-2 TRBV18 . TGTGCCAGCTCACCAGGGGGAGGCTATGGCTACACCTTC CASSPGGGYGYTF
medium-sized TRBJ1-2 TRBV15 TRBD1 TGTGCCACCAGCACTACCGGGACAGGCTCTGGCTACACCTTC CATSTTGTGSGYTF
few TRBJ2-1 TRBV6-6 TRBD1 TGTGCCAGCAGCGGGACAGGTAGCAATGAGCAGTTCTTC CASSGTGSNEQFF
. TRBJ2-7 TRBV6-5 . TGTGCCAGCAGACGTCCTACCTCCTACGAGCAGTACTTC CASRRPTSYEQYF
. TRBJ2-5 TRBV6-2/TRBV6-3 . TGTGCCAGCAGCCCCGGGACAACCGCGGGGACCCAGTACTTC CASSPGTTAGTQYF
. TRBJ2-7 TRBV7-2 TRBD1 TGTGCCAGCAGCCCGGGACAGGGATACGAGCAGTACTTC CASSPGQGYEQYF
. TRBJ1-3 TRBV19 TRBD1 TGTGCCAGTACCGGGACAGGGGCGAACACCATATATTTT CASTGTGANTIYF
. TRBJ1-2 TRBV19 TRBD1 TGTGCCAGTAGTATAGACCAGACAGGGGTGAATGGCTACACCTTC CASSIDQTGVNGYTF
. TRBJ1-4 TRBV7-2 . TGTGCCAGCAGCCCCACGGGGAGGCGGGATGAAAAACTGTTTTTT CASSPTGRRDEKLFF
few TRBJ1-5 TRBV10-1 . TGCGCCAGCAGTGAGAAGTCACGGACTATCTATAGCAATCAGCCCCAGCATTTT CASSEKSRTIYSNQPQHF
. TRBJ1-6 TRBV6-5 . TGTGCCAGCAGTTGGGGCAGAACATATAATTCACCCCTCCACTTT CASSWGRTYNSPLHF
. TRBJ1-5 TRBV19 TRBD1 TGTGCCAGTAGCCTACAGGGGGGAAGCAATCAGCCCCAGCATTTT CASSLQGGSNQPQHF
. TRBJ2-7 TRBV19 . TGTGCCAGTAGTCCTGGGGCAGCCTACGAGCAGTACTTC CASSPGAAYEQYF
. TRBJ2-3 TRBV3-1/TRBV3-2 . TGTGCCAGCAGCCAAGTGGCGGGAAATGTGAGGTCAGATACGCAGTATTTT CASSQVAGNVRSDTQYF
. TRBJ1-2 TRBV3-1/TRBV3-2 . TGTGCCAGCAGCCAAGATACGGCAGGGTTGGGCTACACCTTC CASSQDTAGLGYTF
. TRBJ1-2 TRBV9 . TGTGCCAGCAGCCCTCAGACAGACAACTATGGCTACACCTTC CASSPQTDNYGYTF
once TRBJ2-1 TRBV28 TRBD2 TGTGCCAGCAAACCTAAGGGCGCAATACTAGCGCATGAGCAGTTCTTC CASKPKGAILAHEQFF
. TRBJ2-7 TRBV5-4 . TGTGCCAGCAGCTCCGGCAGGGAGGCCCTCTACGAGCAGTACTTC CASSSGREALYEQYF
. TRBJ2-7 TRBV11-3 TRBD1 TGTGCCAGCAGCAAGGACAGGGATTACTTC CASSKDRDYF
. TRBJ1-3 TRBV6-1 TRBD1 TGTGCCAGCAGTGAACCGGGACAGGGCGGAAACACCATATATTTT CASSEPGQGGNTIYF
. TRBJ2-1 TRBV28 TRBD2 TGTGCCAGCAGTTCCTCCGGGACTAGCGGTCTCTACAATGAGCAGTTCTTC CASSSSGTSGLYNEQFF
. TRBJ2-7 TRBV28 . TGTGCCACGTCGGGTCCGTCCTACGAGCAGTACTTC CATSGPSYEQYF
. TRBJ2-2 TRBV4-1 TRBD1 TGCGCCAGCAGCCTGTATCCCGGGACAGGGGAAGGCGGGGAGCTGTTTTTT CASSLYPGTGEGGELFF
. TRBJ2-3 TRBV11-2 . TGTGCCAGCAGCTTAGTTTCGACTAGTACGCAGTATTTT CASSLVSTSTQYF
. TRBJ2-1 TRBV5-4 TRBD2 TGTGCCAGCAGCCCCGGGGGGGTGAGCTCCTACAATGAGCAGTTCTTC CASSPGGVSSYNEQFF